What follows describes a single T cell receptor beta chain. Its antigen is not known. This entry comes from a study of blood T cells in healthy people across ages. The study's findings and limits: Significant beta diversity loss was already apparent by age roughly 38, declining roughly linearly. It was held that the diversity estimates obtained from one million T cells were underestimates. Naive and antigen-experienced cells could not be conclusively compared, given unsorted PBMCs.

Primers used in a second PCR of about 6 to 11 cycles were a sample-barcoded 5' primer and a J-beta primer mix. The template-switch adaptor, which had 12 random nucleotides, put a tag on each cDNA molecule. TCRdb ran MiXCR on the 5' RACE reads and lists one entry per CDR3 protein. The sample yields nearly 1 million distinct CDR3 sequences, roughly half seen once. The CDR3 totals 14 residues. With V trimmed by 7 bases and J by 2 bases, 5 bases remained unmatched. Germline values: CDR1 MNHNS, CDR2 SASEGT. The chain has TRBV6-1 and TRBJ2-3; TRBD1 matches 8 bases. Sequencing was done on a sample of blood. The sequence derives from a woman aged 55-69 years in good health. CDR3 residues: CASNPGGHTDTQYF. The DNA of the CDR3 is TGTGCCAGCAACCCAGGGGGCCACACAGATACGCAGTATTTT.